This TCR beta chain was sequenced during a study of blood T cell repertoires in COVID-19. Looking at the study overall: Acute-phase and convalescent COVID-19 samples originated in the United States, Italy and Spain. The cDNA or gDNA used as material had been derived from T cells, B-cell-depleted T cells, or PBMCs.

CDR1 and CDR2 from the germline V gene are SGHNT and YYREEE (reference sequence). The V gene lost 3 bases and the J gene lost 6 bases, with 19 bases spanning the gap. The CDR3 length is 15 residues. How the authors handled the data: Amplification from reference gene primers served as the basis for estimated nucleated cell counts. The repertoire was sequenced with immunoSEQ multiplex PCR; TCRdb's copy has only in-frame clones and lacks some. The D gene and trimming were derived from the DNA, and the V and J assignments and clone size from that table. The data contain about 210,000 clones, about 88% of them singletons.

Source material: peripheral blood. The chain uses TRBV5-4 and TRBJ2-7; possibly TRBD2 for D (6 bases). The sequence came from a man in his 70s with acute or convalescent COVID-19. The CDR3 DNA reads TGTGCCAGCAGCTGGGTGGAAGCGGGTACGGTCGAGCAGTACTTC. Amino acids: CASSWVEAGTVEQYF. Variable domain in full (rest from reference TRBV5-4 and TRBJ2-7): ETGVTQSPTHLIKTRGQQVTLRCSSQSGHNTVSWYQQALGQGPQFIFQYYREEENGRGNFPPRFSGLQFPNYSSELNVNALELDDSALYLCASSWVEAGTVEQYFGPGTRLTVT.